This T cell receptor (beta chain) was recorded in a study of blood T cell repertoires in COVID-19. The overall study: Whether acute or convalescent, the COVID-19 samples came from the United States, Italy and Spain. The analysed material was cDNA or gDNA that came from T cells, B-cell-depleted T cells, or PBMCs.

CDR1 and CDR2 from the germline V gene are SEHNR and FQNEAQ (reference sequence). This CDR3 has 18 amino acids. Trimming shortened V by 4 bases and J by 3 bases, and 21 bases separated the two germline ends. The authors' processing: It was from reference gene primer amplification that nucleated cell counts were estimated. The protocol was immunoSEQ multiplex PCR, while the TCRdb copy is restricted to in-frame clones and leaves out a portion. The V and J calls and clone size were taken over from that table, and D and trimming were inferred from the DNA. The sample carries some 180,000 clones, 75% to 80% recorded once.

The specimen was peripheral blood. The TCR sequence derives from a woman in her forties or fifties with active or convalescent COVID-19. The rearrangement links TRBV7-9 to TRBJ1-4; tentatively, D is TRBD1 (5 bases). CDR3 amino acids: CASSWVGASGTANEKLFF. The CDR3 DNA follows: TGTGCCAGCAGCTGGGTCGGGGCTAGCGGGACCGCTAATGAAAAACTGTTTTTT.